The clone carrying this T cell receptor (beta chain) qualifies as large. The CDR3 has 13 amino acids. J gave up 6 bases and V 5 bases, and 7 bases lay outside the gene matches. Germline loops: CDR1 SEHNR, CDR2 FQNEAQ (reference sequence). MiXCR, run by TCRdb on the RT-PCR reads, gives a single entry per CDR3 protein. The repertoire holds about 1,400 distinct CDR3 sequences, with approximately 35% as singletons. The sequencing input was memory CD4+ T cells from salivary gland. The source of this sequence is a female donor with primary Sjogren's syndrome. The V call is TRBV7-9, the J call TRBJ2-7, with 7 bases that match TRBD2. The CDR3 is CASSVLGRAEQYF. The CDR3 coding sequence is TGTGCCAGCAGCGTACTGGGGAGGGCCGAGCAGTACTTC.